The 27 T cell receptor beta chains below all came from one sample that was sequenced in a study of T cells after yellow fever vaccination. TCRdb re-called the 5' RACE reads through MiXCR, storing one row per CDR3 protein. This table holds approximately 550,000 distinct CDR3 sequences, 13% found once. The sequencing here drew on PBMCs, taken on the day of the yellow fever booster vaccination. These receptors originate from a man aged 25 to 40 who received the YFV17D yellow fever vaccine.

The chain combines TRBV20-1 with TRBJ2-7; weak D call: TRBD1 (6 bases). The CDR3 spans 16 residues. Trimming took 1 base from V and 5 from J, leaving 21 bases between them. The V gene's germline CDR1 is DFQATT and CDR2 SNEGSKA (reference sequence). The CDR3 is CSARVPMTGFSHEQYF. The CDR3 coding sequence is TGCAGTGCTAGAGTTCCAATGACAGGTTTTTCGCACGAGCAGTACTTC.

This sequence joins TRBV5-1 and TRBJ1-2; 9 bases match TRBD1. The V gene's germline CDR1 is SGHRS and CDR2 YFSETQ. CDR3 length: 16 amino acids. Losses at the gene ends were 2 bases for V and 4 bases for J; bases not matched to a gene: 9. Here the CDR3 reads CASSFSSGQGFYGYTF. CDR3 coding DNA: TGCGCCAGCAGCTTCAGTTCCGGACAGGGGTTCTATGGCTACACCTTC.

This clonotype has just a few counts. The chain links TRBV5-1 to TRBJ2-7, with D possibly being TRBD1 or TRBD2 (6 bases each). CDR1 and CDR2 (germline): SGHRS, YFSETQ. Trimming pared 5 bases from V and 6 bases from J, leaving 21 bases between. The CDR3 sequence is 15 residues long. The CDR3, as DNA: TGCGCCAGCAGTTCCATAGCGGAGGAGGGGGTCGAGCAGTACTTC. It codes for CASSSIAEEGVEQYF.

The chain uses TRBV5-4 and TRBJ2-7; possible D gene TRBD2, 6 bases. The V end was cut by 1 base, the J end by 6 bases, with 11 bases between. Germline CDR1 and CDR2: SGHNT and YYREEE (reference sequence). The CDR3 length is 13 residues. CDR3 DNA sequence: TGTGCCAGCAGCTTGCCCGGCGGGGCCGAGCAGTACTTC. Translated: CASSLPGGAEQYF.

This rearrangement joins TRBV12-3 or TRBV12-4 to TRBJ2-3; tentatively, D is TRBD1 (6 bases). This CDR3 is 17 amino acids long. V lost 5 bases to trimming and J lost 0 bases, with 18 bases between them. The CDR3 sequence is CASSPIGGAASTDTQYF. The DNA for the CDR3 is TGTGCCAGCAGTCCGATTGGGGGCGCGGCTAGCACAGATACGCAGTATTTT.

This clonotype occurred a few times. CDR3 bases: TGCGCCAGCAGCTTGGGCTCCTTCAGCACAGATACGCAGTATTTT. Amino acid sequence: CASSLGSFSTDTQYF. V and J are TRBV5-1 and TRBJ2-3, with no clear D. This CDR3 is built from 15 residues. Germline V gene lookup returns CDR1 SGHRS and CDR2 YFSETQ. V was trimmed by 0 bases and J by 0 bases, leaving 8 bases between them.

This clonotype was seen a handful of times. V usage is TRBV7-2 and J usage is TRBJ2-7, with TRBD1 identical over 8 bases. V lost 5 bases and J lost 2; bases outside the gene matches: 8. Per the germline V gene, CDR1 is SGHTA and CDR2 is FQGNSA. The CDR3 consists of 15 residues. CDR3 bases: TGTGCCAGCAGCCAAGTTCAGGGGGCTCCCTACGAGCAGTACTTC. It encodes CASSQVQGAPYEQYF.

This clonotype was recorded a few times. The genes are TRBV23-1 and TRBJ2-2; the D is unclear. TRBV23-1 is recorded as an ORF, its role being uncertain. CDR3 length: 16 amino acids. The germline V and J ends were trimmed by 3 bases and 6 bases, with 17 bases remaining between them. CDR3 amino acids: CASSHAHGDPPGELFF. The CDR3 nucleotides are TGCGCCAGCAGTCACGCTCACGGAGATCCCCCCGGGGAGCTGTTTTTT.

This clonotype was seen a few times. This chain joins TRBV7-9 and TRBJ2-4; D is perhaps TRBD1 or TRBD2 (6 bases each). Germline V gene data show CDR1 as SEHNR and CDR2 as FQNEAQ (reference sequence). The V and J ends lost 1 base and 6 bases respectively, with 13 bases between them. The CDR3 extends over 15 amino acids. For the CDR3, the DNA is TGTGCCAGCAGCTTAGGAATGGGGGGCGCAAACATTCAGTACTTC. This sequence encodes CASSLGMGGANIQYF.

V gene TRBV5-1 combines with J gene TRBJ1-1; D is uncertain. CDR1 and CDR2 from the germline V gene are SGHRS and YFSETQ. This CDR3 has 15 residues. V was pared by 3 bases and J by 7 bases, with 19 bases between. The CDR3 nucleotides read TGCGCCAGCAGCTGGACTGGTTCGGCCTGGGGTGAAGCTTTCTTT. This sequence encodes CASSWTGSAWGEAFF.

The V and J genes are TRBV6-2 or TRBV6-3 and TRBJ2-2, with D possibly being TRBD1 (6 bases). Germline V gene sequence: CDR1 MNHEY, CDR2 SVGEGT. CDR3 size: 16 residues. Deletions cut 6 bases from V and 6 bases from J, with 20 bases between. The CDR3 nucleotides are TGTGCCAGCAGACCAGCCACAGGGATGGAGGCCGGGGAGCTGTTTTTT. Protein sequence: CASRPATGMEAGELFF.

This chain joins TRBV29-1 and TRBJ2-2; D is ambiguous. Germline V CDR1 and CDR2: SQVTM, ANQGSEA. CDR3 length equals 16 residues. V lost 0 bases, J lost 2 bases, and 13 bases lay in between. The DNA for the CDR3 is TGCAGCGTTGAAGATGGCGAAAGGGCAAACACCGGGGAGCTGTTTTTT. It specifies CSVEDGERANTGELFF.

This chain connects TRBV20-1 to TRBJ2-1; D is unresolved. The length of the CDR3 is 13 residues. CDR1 is DFQATT, CDR2 SNEGSKA, per germline (reference sequence). Trimming pared 0 bases from V and 8 bases from J, leaving 11 bases between. This CDR3 reads CSARDPTQYEQFF. In DNA form, the CDR3 reads TGCAGTGCTAGAGACCCCACCCAGTATGAGCAGTTCTTC.

The rearrangement links TRBV7-9 to TRBJ2-5; D may be TRBD1 or TRBD2 (6 bases each). Trimming stripped 7 bases from V and 2 bases from J, with 17 bases between. This CDR3 has 15 residues. Germline loops: CDR1 SEHNR, CDR2 FQNEAQ (reference sequence). The CDR3 nucleotides are TGTGCCAGCATGAGGGGGGTGAGACAGCAAGAGACCCAGTACTTC. It codes for CASMRGVRQQETQYF.

This clonotype was seen more than once but under ten times. Here the CDR3 DNA reads TGTGCCTGCACCGGGACAGGGAGCGGGAATGAGCAGTTCTTC. Protein sequence: CACTGTGSGNEQFF. The chain links TRBV30 to TRBJ2-1, with 9 bases fitting TRBD1. Losses at the gene ends were 6 bases for V and 7 bases for J; bases not matched to a gene: 10. There are 14 residues in the CDR3. Germline V CDR1 and CDR2: GTSNPN, SVGIG (reference sequence).

The chain uses TRBV20-1 and TRBJ1-5; D unresolved. Germline V gene data show CDR1 as DFQATT and CDR2 as SNEGSKA (reference sequence). The CDR3 extends over 12 amino acids. V was clipped by 0 bases and J by 7 bases, with 7 bases between them. For the CDR3, the DNA is TGCAGTGCTAGAGATCAGCTACAGCCCCAGCATTTT. Encoded protein: CSARDQLQPQHF.

The V and J genes are TRBV24-1 and TRBJ2-3, with a tentative D call TRBD2 (5 bases). V lost 4 bases to trimming and J lost 4 bases, with 8 bases between them. CDR1 is KGHDR and CDR2 is SFDVKD in the germline V gene. The CDR3 has 13 residues. CDR3: CATSDPRADTQYF. The CDR3 DNA is TGTGCCACCAGTGACCCGAGGGCAGATACGCAGTATTTT.

This clonotype was observed a handful of times. The chain carries TRBV7-7 and TRBJ2-7; 8 bases align to TRBD1. The CDR3 has 14 amino acids. V shed 1 base, J shed 5 bases, and the junction held 4 bases outside the gene matches. The germline CDR1 and CDR2 sequences are SSHAT and FNYEAQ (reference sequence). The CDR3 nucleotides read TGTGCCAGCAGCTTAGGGACAGGGATTAACGAGCAGTACTTC. Its protein is CASSLGTGINEQYF.

The chain joins TRBV20-1 to TRBJ2-1; TRBD2 is a possible D gene (5 bases). CDR1 DFQATT and CDR2 SNEGSKA come from the germline V gene (reference sequence). V gave up 3 bases and J gave up 4 bases, with 16 bases separating them. The CDR3 length is 15 residues. The DNA for the CDR3 is TGCAGTGCTAGGGGCTGGGAGTTGGATTACAATGAGCAGTTCTTC. Translation: CSARGWELDYNEQFF.

The chain joins TRBV6-2 or TRBV6-3 to TRBJ2-1; D is unclear. The CDR3 is 15 residues long. Germline lookup yields CDR1 MNHEY and CDR2 SVGEGT. Trimming removed 1 base from V and 2 bases from J, with 9 bases in between. The CDR3 sequence: CASSYFGGTYNEQFF. The CDR3 DNA reads TGTGCCAGCAGTTACTTTGGTGGTACCTACAATGAGCAGTTCTTC.

The rearrangement uses TRBV10-3 and TRBJ2-7, with D perhaps matching TRBD2 (7 bases). Germline V gives CDR1 ENHRY, CDR2 SYGVKD. This CDR3 has 15 residues. The germline V and J ends were trimmed by 0 bases and 5 bases, with 14 bases remaining between them. The CDR3 reads CAISESGGPSDEQYF. In DNA, the CDR3 is TGTGCCATCAGTGAGTCGGGGGGGCCTAGCGACGAGCAGTACTTC.

The chain is built from TRBV7-2 and TRBJ2-4; D perhaps matches TRBD2 (6 bases). Germline V gene data show CDR1 as SGHTA and CDR2 as FQGNSA. Trimming removed 4 bases from V and 5 bases from J, with 6 bases in between. The CDR3 runs 12 residues. The CDR3 DNA reads TGTGCCAGCAGCTCGGGGGAAAACATTCAGTACTTC. It specifies CASSSGENIQYF.

In its sample, this clonotype was seen a few times. This rearrangement joins TRBV30 to TRBJ1-2, with a possible D match to TRBD1 (5 bases). The CDR3 runs 13 residues. V was clipped by 1 base and J by 2 bases, with 8 bases between them. The germline V gene has CDR1 GTSNPN and CDR2 SVGIG (reference sequence). The CDR3 DNA reads as TGTGCCTGGAGTGACCGACAGAACTATGGCTACACCTTC. This gives the protein CAWSDRQNYGYTF. The variable domain in full, with the rest retrieved from reference TRBV30 and TRBJ1-2, is SQTIHQWPATLVQPVGSPLSLECTVEGTSNPNLYWYRQAAGRGLQLLFYSVGIGQISSEVPQNLSASRPQDRQFILSSKKLLLSDSGFYLCAWSDRQNYGYTFGSGTRLTVV.

The sample holds a few counts of this clonotype. The chain is built from TRBV11-1 and TRBJ2-7; the match to TRBD2 covers 8 bases. The J segment lost 6 bases and the V segment lost 4 bases, leaving 11 bases of the junction unmatched. The CDR3 sequence is 15 residues long. Germline V gene sequence: CDR1 SGHAT, CDR2 FQDESV (reference sequence). The CDR3: CASSSQAGATFEQYF. CDR3 nucleotide sequence: TGTGCCAGCAGCTCTCAAGCGGGAGCCACCTTCGAGCAGTACTTC.

This clonotype was recorded a few times. This chain joins TRBV6-2 or TRBV6-3 and TRBJ2-1, with 9 bases matching TRBD2. The ends lost 7 bases at V and 3 bases at J; junction bases unmatched: 13. CDR1 and CDR2 from the germline V gene are MNHEY and SVGEGT. This CDR3 comprises 17 residues. The CDR3 DNA follows: TGTGCCAGCACGGGCGGCGGCGGGAGGGAGGACTACAATGAGCAGTTCTTC. This gives the protein CASTGGGGREDYNEQFF.

J is TRBJ2-5 and V is TRBV4-1, with D maybe TRBD1 (6 bases). The CDR3 totals 14 residues. The germline V and J ends were trimmed by 5 bases and 7 bases, with 17 bases remaining between them. CDR1 MGHRA and CDR2 YSYEKL come from the germline V gene. The CDR3 protein is CASSTNAQTGTQYF. DNA of the CDR3: TGCGCCAGCAGCACAAATGCACAGACAGGGACCCAGTACTTC.

The chain recombines TRBV7-2 with TRBJ2-5; D is perhaps TRBD2 (5 bases). Trimming removed 0 bases from V and 5 bases from J, with 16 bases in between. Germline V gene sequence: CDR1 SGHTA, CDR2 FQGNSA. This CDR3 comprises 16 residues. The CDR3 DNA follows: TGTGCCAGCAGCTTAGCCGGAGGAAGTAGAGGGGAGACCCAGTACTTC. Residues: CASSLAGGSRGETQYF.